One sample yielded the 23 T cell receptor beta chains listed below, sequenced in a study of naive and memory T cell subsets. An equimolar mix of two oligonucleotides served as the beta constant-region primer for TRBC1 and TRBC2. The ligated cDNA underwent four PCR rounds using SP2 and nested alpha and beta constant-region primers. TCRdb re-called the UMI-ligation and nested PCR reads with MiXCR, one entry per CDR3 protein. The table lists approximately 29,000 distinct CDR3 sequences, approximately 18% of them singletons, with around 3.3% in the top ten. Specimen: effector memory CD4+ T cells from blood. Subset noted: effector memory, CD45RA- CD27-. The origin of the receptors is a human donor in good health.

This chain joins TRBV7-2 and TRBJ2-3; TRBD2 agrees at 9 bases. CDR1 SGHTA and CDR2 FQGNSA come from the germline V gene. After removal of 5 bases from V and 3 bases from J, the junction contained 9 bases not matched to a gene. The CDR3 spans 16 residues. This CDR3 reads CASSPSSGRFTDTQYF. The CDR3 nucleotides read TGTGCCAGCAGCCCGTCCAGCGGGAGGTTTACAGATACGCAGTATTTT.

This clonotype is labeled medium-sized. The V call is TRBV20-1, the J call TRBJ2-7, with TRBD2 identical over 12 bases. Germline assignment: CDR1 DFQATT and CDR2 SNEGSKA (reference sequence). Unmatched junction bases numbered 6, after V lost 1 base and J lost 2 bases. There are 16 residues in the CDR3. The CDR3, as DNA: TGCAGTGCTAGAGTTGGTCTAGCGGGAGGGCCCTACGAGCAGTACTTC. Translating it yields CSARVGLAGGPYEQYF.

This clonotype is deemed medium-sized (0.01 to 0.1%). V is TRBV28 and J is TRBJ2-3, with 8 bases lining up with TRBD1. Germline values: CDR1 MDHEN, CDR2 SYDVKM. With V trimmed by 5 bases and J by 2 bases, 6 bases remained unmatched. The CDR3 loop spans 15 amino acids. The CDR3 DNA is TGTGCCAGCAGTGAACGGACAGGGATCACAGATACGCAGTATTTT. Residues: CASSERTGITDTQYF.

This clonotype came up many times. The chain joins TRBV7-6 to TRBJ2-3, with D tentatively TRBD2 (5 bases). CDR3 length: 16 amino acids. The ends were cut back, 5 bases at V and 3 bases at J, with 18 bases in the middle. In germline, CDR1 is SGHVS, CDR2 FNYEAQ. The CDR3 sequence is CASSPQRERNTDTQYF. The CDR3 region has the DNA TGTGCCAGCAGCCCCCAGAGGGAACGAAATACAGATACGCAGTATTTT.

This chain uses TRBV20-1 with TRBJ2-7, with D tentatively TRBD1 (6 bases). The germline V gene has CDR1 DFQATT and CDR2 SNEGSKA (reference sequence). Trimming stripped 3 bases from V and 0 bases from J, with 9 bases between. This CDR3 is 13 amino acids long. The CDR3 DNA reads TGCAGTGCTAGTGACAGGAGCTCCTACGAGCAGTACTTC. Translated: CSASDRSSYEQYF.

This clonotype was detected many times. The chain links TRBV29-1 to TRBJ1-2; D uncertain. The CDR3 sequence is 12 residues long. V lost 3 bases, J lost 8 bases, and 13 bases lay in between. Germline V gives CDR1 SQVTM, CDR2 ANQGSEA. For the CDR3, the DNA is TGCAGCGTTGATTTGGTGGGCCCGGGCTACACCTTC. As protein: CSVDLVGPGYTF.

This clonotype was observed a handful of times. The V gene is TRBV6-5, the J gene TRBJ1-1; TRBD1 is a possible D gene (6 bases). The CDR3 loop spans 19 amino acids. Germline CDR1 reads MNHEY; CDR2 reads SVGAGI. V was cut by 2 bases and J by 5 bases, with 27 bases left in between. CDR3 sequence (DNA): TGTGCCAGCAGTTACGATGTTTTAAGTGGCTCAGGGGCGGGTACTGAAGCTTTCTTT. Translation: CASSYDVLSGSGAGTEAFF.

This clonotype was recorded once. The chain couples TRBV6-1 to TRBJ2-7; 10 positions match TRBD1. Losses at the gene ends were 5 bases for V and 12 bases for J; bases not matched to a gene: 10. The germline gives CDR1 MNHNS, CDR2 SASEGT. This CDR3 spans 13 amino acids. Here the CDR3 DNA reads TGTGCCAGCAGTCTGTGGCCGGGACAGGGGCCGTACTTC. This codes for CASSLWPGQGPYF.

By frequency in the sample, this clonotype is medium-sized. The chain employs TRBV12-3 or TRBV12-4 and TRBJ1-1; D is perhaps TRBD1 (6 bases). V was shortened by 6 bases and J by 1 base, with 18 bases between the two germline ends. The CDR3 has 16 amino acids. The CDR3 sequence is CASRPYGQRQNTEAFF. DNA for the CDR3: TGTGCCAGCAGGCCATATGGACAGAGACAGAACACTGAAGCTTTCTTT.

This clonotype was picked up many times. This chain connects TRBV20-1 to TRBJ1-2; D unresolved. Between the trimmed V and J ends, which lost 5 bases and 7 bases, there was a span of 20 bases. This CDR3 region has 14 residues. Germline V gene lookup returns CDR1 DFQATT and CDR2 SNEGSKA (reference sequence). CDR3 bases: TGCAGTGCTTATCAAGGCGGCGGACCTGGTGGCTACACCTTC. Translated: CSAYQGGGPGGYTF.

This clonotype is categorized as large. This chain connects TRBV18 to TRBJ1-2; the D is unclear. This CDR3 is built from 17 residues. Per the germline V gene, CDR1 is KGHSH and CDR2 is LQKENI. Trimming removed 2 bases from V and 2 bases from J, with 18 bases in between. CDR3 region: CASSPRARPTSNYGYTF. DNA of the CDR3: TGTGCCAGCTCACCAAGGGCCAGGCCAACCTCCAACTATGGCTACACCTTC.

This clonotype was found a few times. CDR3 in DNA: TGTGCCAGCAGCGATGTGGCCTGGATCTCCTACGAGCAGTACTTC. Translation gives CASSDVAWISYEQYF. The chain joins TRBV6-2 or TRBV6-3 to TRBJ2-7; D is unresolved. The CDR3 is 15 amino acids. V was cut by 6 bases and J by 0 bases, with 15 bases left in between. In germline, CDR1 is MNHEY, CDR2 SVGEGT.

This clonotype was detected a few times. The rearrangement joins TRBV11-2 to TRBJ2-6, with D possibly matching TRBD1 (5 bases). Trimming cost V 2 bases and J 4 bases, with 9 bases left between them. Germline-derived CDR1 and CDR2 are SGHAT and FQNNGV. The CDR3 is 15 amino acids. The chain's CDR3 is CASSLSRAGANVLTF. Here the CDR3 DNA reads TGTGCCAGCAGCTTATCCAGGGCCGGGGCCAACGTCCTGACTTTC.

The V and J genes are TRBV29-1 and TRBJ2-7; unclear D gene. Germline-derived CDR1 and CDR2 are SQVTM and ANQGSEA. CDR3 length: 10 amino acids. V lost 5 bases to trimming and J lost 3 bases, with 5 bases between them. The CDR3 region is CSVRLYEQYF. CDR3 nucleotides: TGCAGCGTTCGCCTCTACGAGCAGTACTTC.

This clonotype was seen a few times. The chain recombines TRBV12-3 or TRBV12-4 with TRBJ2-3; D is unclear. V was shortened by 6 bases and J by 5 bases, with 12 bases between the two germline ends. There are 13 residues in the CDR3. The CDR3 DNA sequence: TGTGCCAGCAGCAACTCAGGAGTAGATACGCAGTATTTT. It is translated as CASSNSGVDTQYF.

This clonotype was counted many times. Here the CDR3 DNA reads TGTGCCAGCAGTGCCTCCCCGGGACAGGGGGCATACACCATATATTTT. It encodes CASSASPGQGAYTIYF. The genes are TRBV25-1 and TRBJ1-3, with 12 nucleotides matching TRBD1. This CDR3 has 16 residues. Trimming cost V 4 bases and J 8 bases; bases outside gene matches: 9. Germline-derived CDR1 and CDR2 are MGHDK and SYGVNS.

There are many counts of this clonotype. This rearrangement joins TRBV30 to TRBJ1-5; D call uncertain. Germline V gene sequence: CDR1 GTSNPN, CDR2 SVGIG (reference sequence). The CDR3 is 13 residues long. The ends were cut back, 2 bases at V and 0 bases at J, with 5 bases in the middle. The CDR3 loop reads CAWSPNSNQPQHF. The CDR3 bases are TGTGCCTGGAGTCCTAATAGCAATCAGCCCCAGCATTTT.

The chain links TRBV27 to TRBJ1-1, with D perhaps matching TRBD1 (5 bases). Germline V gives CDR1 MNHEY, CDR2 SMNVEV (reference sequence). V lost 3 bases to trimming and J lost 0 bases, with 8 bases between them. This CDR3 spans 14 amino acids. In nucleotides, the CDR3 is TGTGCCAGCAGTTTCTCCAGGGTGAACACTGAAGCTTTCTTT. Translation: CASSFSRVNTEAFF.

The CDR3: CSANHRRGDTQYF. The CDR3, as DNA: TGCAGTGCGAACCATCGAAGGGGAGATACGCAGTATTTT. The chain couples TRBV20-1 to TRBJ2-3; a weak D match, TRBD1 (5 bases). V was trimmed by 6 bases and J by 5 bases, leaving 15 bases between them. CDR1 and CDR2 from the germline V gene are DFQATT and SNEGSKA (reference sequence). CDR3 length: 13 amino acids.

The CDR3: CASGPRGTGELFF. Here the CDR3 DNA reads TGTGCCAGCGGCCCCAGGGGCACCGGGGAGCTGTTTTTT. The chain couples TRBV2 to TRBJ2-2, with D maybe TRBD1 (6 bases). CDR3 length: 13 residues. The V gene's germline CDR1 is SNHLY and CDR2 FYNNEI. With 8 bases removed from V and 4 bases from J, the gap between germline ends came to 11 bases.

This clonotype has just a few counts. This sequence joins TRBV20-1 and TRBJ2-2; 10 positions agree with TRBD1. Germline V gene data show CDR1 as DFQATT and CDR2 as SNEGSKA (reference sequence). J gave up 5 bases and V 6 bases, and 12 bases lay outside the gene matches. This CDR3 is 16 amino acids long. CDR3 DNA: TGCAGTGCCAGAACAGGGACAGGGGAAGTGACCGGGGAGCTGTTTTTT. Its protein is CSARTGTGEVTGELFF.

The rearrangement joins TRBV7-2 to TRBJ1-2; D is unresolved. The CDR3 covers 15 residues. The V end lost 5 bases, the J end lost 4 bases, and 17 bases lay between the germline ends. CDR1 and CDR2 from the germline V gene are SGHTA and FQGNSA. The CDR3 sequence: CASSTYEGQIYGYTF. The DNA for the CDR3 is TGTGCCAGCAGCACCTATGAGGGTCAGATCTATGGCTACACCTTC. Full variable domain (outside the CDR3, taken from reference TRBV7-2 and TRBJ1-2): GAGVSQSPSNKVTEKGKDVELRCDPISGHTALYWYRQSLGQGLEFLIYFQGNSAPDKSGLPSDRFSAERTGGSVSTLTIQRTQQEDSAVYLCASSTYEGQIYGYTFGSGTRLTVV.

This clonotype was picked up a small number of times. The chain recombines TRBV13 with TRBJ2-5; D might be TRBD1 (5 bases). The V gene's germline CDR1 is PRHDT and CDR2 FYEKMQ (reference sequence). The CDR3 runs 15 residues. V was shortened by 0 bases and J by 5 bases, with 13 bases between the two germline ends. CDR3 protein: CASSLGLRVRETQYF. In nucleotides, the CDR3 is TGTGCCAGCAGCTTAGGCCTCAGGGTCCGGGAGACCCAGTACTTC.